This T cell receptor (beta chain) was sequenced for a study of cytomegalovirus exposure and HLA in healthy donors. This clone appeared a few times. The PCR had 60 Vbeta and 13 Jbeta primers. The protocol was immunoSEQ multiplex PCR, while the TCRdb copy is restricted to in-frame clones and leaves out a portion. Found here are some 41,000 clones, 51% of them singletons; the top ten hold roughly 6%. Sequenced sample: PBMCs. The TCR originated in a man aged 55-75 years in good health and CMV-seronegative.

The CDR3 DNA reads TGTGCCAGCAGTCTTTTGGGACAGGGGCATGGCTACACCTTC. Residues: CASSLLGQGHGYTF. The V call is TRBV6-6, the J call TRBJ1-2; 10 bases fit TRBD1. Losses at the gene ends were 5 bases for V and 6 bases for J; bases not matched to a gene: 6. The CDR3 loop spans 14 amino acids. Per germline, CDR1 MNHNY and CDR2 SVGAGI (reference sequence).